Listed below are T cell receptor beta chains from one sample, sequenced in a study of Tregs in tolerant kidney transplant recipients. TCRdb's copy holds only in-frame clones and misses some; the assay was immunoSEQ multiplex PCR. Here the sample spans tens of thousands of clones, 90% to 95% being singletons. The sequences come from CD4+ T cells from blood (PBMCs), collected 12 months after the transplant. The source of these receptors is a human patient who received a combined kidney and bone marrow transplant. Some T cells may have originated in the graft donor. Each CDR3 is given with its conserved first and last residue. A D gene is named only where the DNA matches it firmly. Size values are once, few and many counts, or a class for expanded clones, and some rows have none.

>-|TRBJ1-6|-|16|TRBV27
TGTGCCAGCAGTTTCGAAACAGTGTTAGGCAATTCACCCCTCCACTTT
CASSFETVLGNSPLHF
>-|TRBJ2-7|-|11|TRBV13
TGTGCCAGCAGCCTGAGATACGAGCAGTACTTC
CASSLRYEQYF
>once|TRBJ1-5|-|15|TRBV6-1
TGTGCCAGCAGTGAAGCGTGGGCAGTCAATCAGCCCCAGCATTTT
CASSEAWAVNQPQHF
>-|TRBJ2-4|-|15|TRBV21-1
TGTGCCATCACCCCCGGACAGTTGAAATTTAACATTCAGTACTTC
CAITPGQLKFNIQYF
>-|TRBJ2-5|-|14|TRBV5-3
TGTGCCAGAAGCTTGGGGGGACTCCGAGAGACCCAGTACTTC
CARSLGGLRETQYF
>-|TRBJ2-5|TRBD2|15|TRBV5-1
TGCGCCAGCAGCTTTGGTAGCGGGGGCTCAGAGACCCAGTACTTC
CASSFGSGGSETQYF
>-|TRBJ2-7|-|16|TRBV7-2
TGTGCCAGCAGCTTAGGTCCGGGATTCGACTCCTACGAGCAGTACTTC
CASSLGPGFDSYEQYF
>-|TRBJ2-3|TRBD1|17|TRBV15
TGTGCCACCAGCAGAGGCCTGACAGGGGGCGGGGAAGATACGCAGTATTTT
CATSRGLTGGGEDTQYF
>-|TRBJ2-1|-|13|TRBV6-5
TGTGCCAGCAGTCCCCCCGGGGGCAATGAGCAGTTCTTC
CASSPPGGNEQFF
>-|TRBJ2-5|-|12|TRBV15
TGTGCCACCAGCAAAGGGGTTGAGACCCAGTACTTC
CATSKGVETQYF
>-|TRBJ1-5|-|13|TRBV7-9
TGTGCCAGCAGCCCCGACTTCAGTCAGCCCCAGCATTTT
CASSPDFSQPQHF
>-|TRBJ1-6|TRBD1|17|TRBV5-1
TGCGCCAGCAGCTCCCCACGTCAGACAGGGGAGAATTCACCCCTCCACTTT
CASSSPRQTGENSPLHF
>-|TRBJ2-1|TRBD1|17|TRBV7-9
TGTGCCAGCAGCCCTCGCTGGACAGGGGGGGGCTACAATGAGCAGTTCTTC
CASSPRWTGGGYNEQFF
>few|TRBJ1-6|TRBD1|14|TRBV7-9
TGTGCCAGCAGGTTGACAGGGGGCAATTCACCCCTCCACTTT
CASRLTGGNSPLHF
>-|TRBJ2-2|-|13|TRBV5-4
TGTGCCAGCAGCTTGTTAGTCGGCGGGGAGCTGTTTTTT
CASSLLVGGELFF
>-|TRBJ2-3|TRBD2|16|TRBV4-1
TGCGCCAGCAGCCATACTAGCGGTCGAGGGGCAGATACGCAGTATTTT
CASSHTSGRGADTQYF
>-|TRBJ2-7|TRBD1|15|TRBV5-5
TGTGCCAGCAGCTTGGTGCACGGACAGGGCTCCGAGCAGTACTTC
CASSLVHGQGSEQYF
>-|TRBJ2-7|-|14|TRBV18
TGTGCCAGCTCACCACCTGCTGAGAGGAACGAGCAGTACTTC
CASSPPAERNEQYF
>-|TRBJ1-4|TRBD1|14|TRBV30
TGTGCCTGGACCTTACCCGGGACAGGTGAAAAACTGTTTTTT
CAWTLPGTGEKLFF
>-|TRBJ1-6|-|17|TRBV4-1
TGCGCCAGCAGCCAAGAAAGGCCTACCTCTAGTAATTCCCCCCTCCACTTT
CASSQERPTSSNSPLHF
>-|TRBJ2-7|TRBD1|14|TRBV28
TGTGCCAGCAGTATTCCACTCAGGGGGTCGGGGCAGTACTTC
CASSIPLRGSGQYF
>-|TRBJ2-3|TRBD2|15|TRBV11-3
TGTGCCAGCAGCTTGAGGGGACTAGCGGGGGGGACGCAGTATTTT
CASSLRGLAGGTQYF